The 12 T cell receptor beta chains below come from one sample, sequenced in a study of blood T cell repertoires in COVID-19 (TCRdb year 2020). The library was made by the immunoSEQ multiplex PCR assay. TCRdb mirrors the immuneACCESS table, restricted to in-frame sequences. Some clones are absent from its copies; in checked studies, under half trace to an unresolved V gene, and the reason for the others is unknown. The sample records some 220,000 clones, around 85% of which are singletons. The ten most abundant clones make up over 3% of the sample. Sequencing was performed on PBMCs or T cells enriched from blood (not recorded which). These receptor sequences come from a woman aged 45-60 years in a cohort exposed to, infected with or recovered from COVID-19 (not recorded which).

This chain connects TRBV6-2 or TRBV6-3 to TRBJ2-1; D not certain. The CDR3 consists of 11 residues. Germline-derived CDR1 and CDR2 are MNHEY and SVGEGT. V lost 5 bases to trimming and J lost 4 bases, with 3 bases between them. CDR3 sequence reads: CASSIYNEQFF. The DNA for the CDR3 is TGTGCCAGCAGTATATACAATGAGCAGTTCTTC.

DNA for the CDR3: TGTGCCAGCAGCTCCCTGCGGGACTACGAGCAGTACTTC. Its protein is CASSSLRDYEQYF. V is TRBV11-1 and J is TRBJ2-7, with a tentative D call TRBD2 (6 bases). Germline V gene sequence: CDR1 SGHAT, CDR2 FQDESV (reference sequence). This CDR3 contains 13 residues. Trimming removed 4 bases at V and 3 bases at J, with 10 bases between.

This clone appeared a single time. V gene TRBV7-2 combines with J gene TRBJ2-1, with TRBD2 matching 7 bases. Germline CDR1 is SGHTA and CDR2 is FQGNSA. V shed 8 bases and J 1 base; nucleotides not matched to a gene: 2. The CDR3 length is 13 residues. The CDR3 coding sequence is TGTGCCAGCGGGGGGGATTCCTACAATGAGCAGTTCTTC. Protein sequence: CASGGDSYNEQFF.

As for this clone: The same CDR3 can be traced to other DNA sequences in this sample. V gene TRBV9 combines with J gene TRBJ2-1; D is perhaps TRBD2 (5 bases). This CDR3 comprises 14 residues. Germline CDR1 SGDLS, CDR2 YYNGEE. Trimming removed 0 bases from V and 4 bases from J, with 8 bases in between. The CDR3, as DNA: TGTGCCAGCAGCGTAGCGGGGTCATACAATGAGCAGTTCTTC. The encoded protein is CASSVAGSYNEQFF.

In DNA, the CDR3 is TGTGCCAGCAGCCGCAACGGGATAGAAGCTTTCTTT. Translated, it gives CASSRNGIEAFF. This chain joins TRBV7-9 and TRBJ1-1; no firm D call. V dropped 5 bases and J dropped 8 bases, with 12 bases sitting between them. The germline CDR1 and CDR2 sequences are SEHNR and FQNEAQ (reference sequence). The CDR3 runs to 12 residues.

The chain carries TRBV11-3 and TRBJ2-1; D gene uncertain. The V and J ends lost 1 base and 7 bases respectively, with 11 bases between them. The CDR3 contains 14 residues. Germline V gives CDR1 SGHNT, CDR2 YENEEA. The CDR3 bases are TGTGCCAGCAGCTTAGGTAGAGCTTGGAATGAGCAGTTCTTC. It codes for CASSLGRAWNEQFF.

The V call is TRBV5-5, the J call TRBJ1-2; D not resolved. V lost 2 bases to trimming and J lost 9 bases, with 14 bases between them. The germline V gene encodes CDR1 SGHKS and CDR2 YYEKEE (reference sequence). There are 13 residues in the CDR3. CDR3 loop: CASSFEGLGSYTF. DNA of the CDR3: TGTGCCAGCAGCTTTGAGGGTCTTGGTAGCTACACCTTC.

The V and J genes are TRBV12-3 or TRBV12-4 and TRBJ2-7, with a tentative D call TRBD1 (6 bases). The CDR3 contains 13 residues. Trimming cost V 6 bases and J 1 base, with 10 bases left between them. The DNA for the CDR3 is TGTGCCAGCAGCAACAGGGTGTCCTACGAGCAGTACTTC. It is translated as CASSNRVSYEQYF.

About this clone: This specimen includes other DNA sequences encoding the same CDR3. The chain joins TRBV30 to TRBJ1-2; D perhaps matches TRBD1 (5 bases). Germline V gene data show CDR1 as GTSNPN and CDR2 as SVGIG (reference sequence). The CDR3 sequence is 12 residues long. Trimming took 3 bases from V and 8 from J, leaving 13 bases between them. CDR3 DNA sequence: TGTGCCTGGAGCCCAGGGCTTGGAGGCTACACCTTC. Translation gives CAWSPGLGGYTF.

The gene calls are TRBV4-3 and TRBJ2-1, with D perhaps matching TRBD2 (6 bases). Germline CDR1 and CDR2: LGHNA and YSLEER. V was pared by 0 bases and J by 0 bases, with 12 bases between. CDR3 length equals 17 residues. This CDR3 reads CASSQDIAEVSYNEQFF. The DNA of the CDR3 is TGCGCCAGCAGCCAAGATATAGCGGAGGTCTCCTACAATGAGCAGTTCTTC.

The rearrangement links TRBV30 to TRBJ1-6, with unresolved D. The CDR3 runs to 13 residues. Trimming removed 0 bases at V and 8 bases at J, with 8 bases between. Germline V gene sequence: CDR1 GTSNPN, CDR2 SVGIG (reference sequence). CDR3: CAWSVSRDSPLHF. The CDR3 DNA reads TGTGCCTGGAGTGTATCGAGGGATTCACCCCTCCACTTT.

This clone showed up just a few times. The chain couples TRBV9 to TRBJ1-6, with D possibly TRBD1 on 5 matching bases. Germline lookup yields CDR1 SGDLS and CDR2 YYNGEE. The CDR3 is 16 residues long. Between the trimmed V and J ends, which lost 2 bases and 5 bases, there was a span of 14 bases. CDR3 residues: CASSVLGRGDNSPLHF. CDR3 bases: TGTGCCAGCAGCGTTTTGGGACGGGGGGATAATTCACCCCTCCACTTT.